The present entry profiles one T cell receptor (beta chain) with its context. Antigen unknown. The CDR3 loop spans 17 amino acids. In germline, CDR1 is PRHDT, CDR2 FYEKMQ (reference sequence). V trimming: 0 bases; J trimming: 1 base; junction bases outside the gene matches: 8. This record comes from a study of cytomegalovirus exposure and HLA in healthy donors. Across the study: In a previous analysis, approximately 110 million unique TCR beta sequences were found from roughly 180 million T cells. General observations from the study: Common viral pathogens seemed, in a later analysis, to connect with several of the most significant clusters. Reported findings show TCR beta sequences accurately forecast HLA-A and HLA-B alleles in most subjects.

It was with 60 Vbeta and 13 Jbeta primers that the PCR ran. Profiling relied on immunoSEQ multiplex PCR, and the TCRdb table lists in-frame clones only, not all of them. This table holds about 130,000 clones, over 50% found once. Sequenced: PBMCs. The chain carries TRBV13 and TRBJ1-1; TRBD1 aligns across 7 bases. The TCR originated in a human donor in good health. The CDR3 sequence is CASSLGSADRRNTEAFF. The CDR3 bases are TGTGCCAGCAGCTTAGGTTCGGCGGACAGGAGGAACACTGAAGCTTTCTTT.